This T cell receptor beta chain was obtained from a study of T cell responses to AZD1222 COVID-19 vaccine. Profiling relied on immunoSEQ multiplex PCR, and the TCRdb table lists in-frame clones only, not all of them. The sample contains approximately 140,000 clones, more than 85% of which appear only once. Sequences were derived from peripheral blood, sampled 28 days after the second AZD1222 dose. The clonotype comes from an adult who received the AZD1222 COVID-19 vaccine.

CDR3 bases: TGTGCCAGCAGCTTAGATCGAGTAGCGGGAGAGTACTTC. Amino acids: CASSLDRVAGEYF. The chain carries TRBV11-3 and TRBJ2-7; 9 nucleotides match TRBD2. The CDR3 runs 13 residues. Germline CDR1 SGHNT, CDR2 YENEEA. The ends lost 0 bases at V and 11 bases at J; junction bases unmatched: 5.